These T cell receptor beta chains were read from a single sample in a study of blood T cell repertoires in COVID-19. TCRdb keeps only in-frame clones here, not all; method: immunoSEQ multiplex PCR. Among 150,000 to 200,000 clones listed, roughly 77% were seen once. Material for sequencing was peripheral blood. These receptors were taken from a woman in her forties with COVID-19, enrolled during active disease. CDR3s include the opening cysteine and the closing phenylalanine or tryptophan. The D gene is left open where the match is weak. Size tells how often a clone was seen (once, few, many) or the class of an expanded clone, and some rows leave it out.

abundance: NA; j_gene: TRBJ1-1; d_gene: NA; v_gene: TRBV11-2; CDR3aa: CASSFKGGTEAFF; CDR3nt: TGTGCCAGCAGCTTCAAAGGGGGTACTGAAGCTTTCTTT
abundance: NA; j_gene: TRBJ2-7; d_gene: NA; v_gene: TRBV15; CDR3aa: CATSRPQYNEQYF; CDR3nt: TGTGCCACCAGCAGGCCCCAGTACAACGAGCAGTACTTC
abundance: NA; j_gene: TRBJ2-2; d_gene: NA; v_gene: TRBV5-6; CDR3aa: CASSLPGFTGELFF; CDR3nt: TGTGCCAGCAGCTTGCCCGGGTTCACCGGGGAGCTGTTTTTT
abundance: NA; j_gene: TRBJ2-7; d_gene: NA; v_gene: TRBV3-1/TRBV3-2; CDR3aa: CASSPWRGGFYEQYF; CDR3nt: TGTGCCAGCAGCCCGTGGAGGGGAGGTTTCTACGAGCAGTACTTC
abundance: NA; j_gene: TRBJ2-1; d_gene: TRBD2; v_gene: TRBV7-9; CDR3aa: CASSLSTSVNEQFF; CDR3nt: TGTGCCAGCAGCCTGTCGACTAGCGTTAATGAGCAGTTCTTC
abundance: NA; j_gene: TRBJ1-1; d_gene: TRBD1; v_gene: TRBV27; CDR3aa: CASSRDRATSNTEAFF; CDR3nt: TGTGCCAGCAGTCGGGACAGGGCTACCTCGAACACTGAAGCTTTCTTT
abundance: once; j_gene: TRBJ2-7; d_gene: NA; v_gene: TRBV5-6; CDR3aa: CASSLPEVVEQYF; CDR3nt: TGTGCCAGCAGCCTCCCCGAGGTTGTCGAGCAGTACTTC
abundance: NA; j_gene: TRBJ2-1; d_gene: TRBD1; v_gene: TRBV7-9; CDR3aa: CASSLGTGNNEQFF; CDR3nt: TGTGCCAGCAGCCTCGGGACAGGGAACAATGAGCAGTTCTTC
abundance: NA; j_gene: TRBJ2-7; d_gene: TRBD2; v_gene: TRBV6-5; CDR3aa: CASHLSTSQYYEQYF; CDR3nt: TGTGCCAGCCACCTGTCGACTAGCCAATACTACGAGCAGTACTTC
abundance: NA; j_gene: TRBJ2-7; d_gene: NA; v_gene: TRBV7-9; CDR3aa: CASSLGEVPYEQYF; CDR3nt: TGTGCCAGCAGCTTAGGGGAGGTCCCCTACGAGCAGTACTTC
abundance: NA; j_gene: TRBJ2-1; d_gene: NA; v_gene: TRBV7-9; CDR3aa: CASSLNPSSYNEQFF; CDR3nt: TGTGCCAGCAGCTTAAATCCTAGCTCCTACAATGAGCAGTTCTTC
abundance: NA; j_gene: TRBJ2-1; d_gene: NA; v_gene: TRBV7-2; CDR3aa: CASSLANRNEQFF; CDR3nt: TGTGCCAGCAGCTTAGCAAACAGGAATGAGCAGTTCTTC
abundance: NA; j_gene: TRBJ2-7; d_gene: TRBD2; v_gene: TRBV19; CDR3aa: CASSIGRREYREQYF; CDR3nt: TGTGCCAGTAGTATAGGTCGGCGGGAGTACCGCGAGCAGTACTTC